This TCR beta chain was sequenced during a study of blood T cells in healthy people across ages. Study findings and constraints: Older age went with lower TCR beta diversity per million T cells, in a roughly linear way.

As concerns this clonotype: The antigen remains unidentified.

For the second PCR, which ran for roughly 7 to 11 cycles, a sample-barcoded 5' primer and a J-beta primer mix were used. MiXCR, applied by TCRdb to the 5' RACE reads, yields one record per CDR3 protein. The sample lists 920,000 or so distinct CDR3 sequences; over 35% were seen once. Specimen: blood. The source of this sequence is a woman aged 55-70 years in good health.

CDR3 bases: TGTGCCAGCAGACCTGTAGCGGGAAGGTTCGGCGGCGAGCAGTACTTC. Translation: CASRPVAGRFGGEQYF. This sequence joins TRBV6-5 and TRBJ2-7; TRBD2 matches 8 bases. V trimming: 6 bases; J trimming: 6 bases; junction bases outside the gene matches: 16. The CDR3 length is 16 residues. The V gene's germline CDR1 is MNHEY and CDR2 SVGAGI.